Listed below are T cell receptor beta chains from one sample, sequenced in a study of spatial heterogeneity in lung cancer. TCRdb re-called the 5' RACE reads with MiXCR, one entry per CDR3 protein. In the table there are tens of thousands of distinct CDR3 sequences, more than 10% of which are singletons. The starting material was PBMCs, obtained at surgery. These receptors came from a male donor with early-stage non-small cell lung cancer. CDR3s include the opening cysteine and the closing phenylalanine or tryptophan. Each record gives: J gene, clone size, D gene, V gene, CDR3 protein, CDR3 DNA. The D gene is left open where the match is weak. Size tells how often a clone was seen (once, few, many) or the class of an expanded clone, and some rows leave it out.

J: TRBJ2-1; size: .; D: .; V: TRBV30; CDR3: CAGALGQSSYNEQFF; DNA: TGTGCCGGAGCTCTTGGACAGAGCTCCTACAATGAGCAGTTCTTC
J: TRBJ1-2; size: few; D: TRBD1; V: TRBV7-2; CDR3: CASTPEGNRGRRYGYTF; DNA: TGTGCCAGCACCCCGGAGGGGAACAGGGGGCGCCGATATGGCTACACCTTC
J: TRBJ1-1; size: few; D: .; V: TRBV2; CDR3: CASSKDMNTEAFF; DNA: TGTGCCAGCAGCAAGGATATGAACACTGAAGCTTTCTTT
J: TRBJ2-3; size: .; D: .; V: TRBV20-1; CDR3: CSLHRATTDTQYF; DNA: TGCAGTCTTCACAGGGCCACCACAGATACGCAGTATTTT
J: TRBJ1-5; size: .; D: .; V: TRBV12-3/TRBV12-4; CDR3: CASSRLTEPNQPQHF; DNA: TGTGCCAGCAGCCGGCTGACAGAACCTAATCAGCCCCAGCATTTT
J: TRBJ1-1; size: few; D: .; V: TRBV4-3; CDR3: CASSQESRDTEAFF; DNA: TGCGCCAGCAGCCAAGAATCCAGGGACACTGAAGCTTTCTTT
J: TRBJ2-3; size: .; D: TRBD2; V: TRBV2; CDR3: CASSETSGRRDTQYF; DNA: TGTGCCAGCAGCGAGACTAGCGGGAGGCGAGATACGCAGTATTTT
J: TRBJ2-7; size: few; D: .; V: TRBV12-3/TRBV12-4; CDR3: CASSLGLRSYEQYF; DNA: TGTGCCAGCAGTTTAGGACTACGCTCCTACGAGCAGTACTTC
J: TRBJ2-1; size: few; D: TRBD2; V: TRBV24-1; CDR3: CATSDGVGTRNYNEQFF; DNA: TGTGCCACCAGTGATGGCGTGGGGACTAGAAACTACAATGAGCAGTTCTTC
J: TRBJ1-2; size: many; D: .; V: TRBV29-1; CDR3: CSVEPPGPSYGYTF; DNA: TGCAGCGTTGAACCCCCAGGGCCATCCTATGGCTACACCTTC
J: TRBJ2-7; size: few; D: .; V: TRBV2; CDR3: CASSDEQLQYF; DNA: TGTGCCAGCAGTGATGAGCAGCTGCAGTACTTC
J: TRBJ1-2; size: .; D: .; V: TRBV19; CDR3: CASTEARLYGYTF; DNA: TGTGCCAGTACCGAGGCCCGACTTTATGGCTACACCTTC
J: TRBJ1-4; size: many; D: .; V: TRBV2; CDR3: CASRSDRRGEKLFF; DNA: TGTGCCAGCAGAAGCGACAGGAGGGGTGAAAAACTGTTTTTT
J: TRBJ2-1; size: .; D: TRBD2; V: TRBV5-1; CDR3: CASSLGLAGGFNEQFF; DNA: TGCGCCAGCAGCTTGGGTCTAGCGGGAGGTTTCAATGAGCAGTTCTTC
J: TRBJ2-7; size: many; D: .; V: TRBV29-1; CDR3: CSVLGDSYEQYF; DNA: TGCAGCGTTCTAGGGGACTCCTACGAGCAGTACTTC
J: TRBJ1-5; size: few; D: .; V: TRBV6-5; CDR3: CASSPSGYSNQPQHF; DNA: TGTGCCAGCAGTCCTTCTGGGTATAGCAATCAGCCCCAGCATTTT
J: TRBJ2-5; size: few; D: TRBD1; V: TRBV6-2/TRBV6-3; CDR3: CASSYSKTGPETQYF; DNA: TGTGCCAGCAGTTACTCTAAGACAGGGCCAGAGACCCAGTACTTC